This is a list of T cell receptor beta chains from one sample in a study of cytomegalovirus exposure and HLA in healthy donors. The assay was immunoSEQ multiplex PCR, and TCRdb's table has in-frame clones only and misses some. The repertoire holds 130,000 to 150,000 clones, with 70% to 90% as singletons. Specimen: PBMCs. Receptors originate from a middle-aged woman in good health and CMV-seropositive. CDR3s include the opening cysteine and the closing phenylalanine or tryptophan. Expanded clones get a size class; other rows say once, few or many, or leave the size out.

V	J	size	CDR3
TRBV9	TRBJ2-3	NA	CASRRGGPVDTQYF
TRBV7-8	TRBJ2-3	NA	CASSLGSGLAGDTQYF
TRBV30	TRBJ1-6	NA	CAWSVLRTYNSPLHF
TRBV5-1	TRBJ1-3	NA	CASSLGDRKSSGNTIYF
TRBV5-4	TRBJ2-1	NA	CAGGSSGRSYNEQFF
TRBV4-2	TRBJ1-1	NA	CASSQEGGAYTEAFF
TRBV7-9	NA	few	CASSFGGGNYEQYF
TRBV2	TRBJ2-7	NA	CASREPTGGKRYEQYF
TRBV7-8	TRBJ2-7	NA	CASSLGAVPEQYF
TRBV7-3	TRBJ2-2	NA	CASSSPEPNIAIPTGELFF
TRBV30	TRBJ2-2	NA	CAWRKGGGTGELFF
TRBV2	TRBJ2-2	NA	CASSGLAGGTGELFF
TRBV9	TRBJ2-1	NA	CASSVGPPGKGQFF
TRBV7-8	TRBJ2-7	NA	CASSLRLAGMYEQYF
TRBV19	TRBJ2-1	once	CASSISAGGPGEQFF
TRBV27	TRBJ2-3	once	CASSLDREADTQYF
TRBV27	TRBJ2-2	few	CASSWDSLRTGELFF
TRBV30	TRBJ1-1	NA	CAWSRGGGEAFF
TRBV18	TRBJ2-1	NA	CASSPRGLAYNEQFF
TRBV10-3	TRBJ2-7	NA	CAIHEGTGGYEQYF
TRBV18	TRBJ1-1	NA	CASSVQGANTEAFF
TRBV6-5	TRBJ2-5	NA	CASSYSRIQETQYF
TRBV4-3	TRBJ1-1	few	CASSQYKNTEAFF
TRBV11-2	TRBJ2-2	NA	CASRGSPVTGELFF
TRBV7-6	TRBJ1-1	once	CASSSTGQLLMNTEAFF
TRBV7-2	TRBJ2-1	once	CASSLGPGRLVGGGEQFF
TRBV7-3	TRBJ2-3	NA	CASSTRLAGILSTDTQYF
TRBV21-1	TRBJ2-1	NA	CASSSETPSAGGSYNEQFF
TRBV25-1	TRBJ2-1	once	CASSDNIRGQGTNEQFF
TRBV7-9	TRBJ1-2	once	CASSLVEGYYGYTF
TRBV28	TRBJ1-1	few	CASSLVGDYTEAFF
TRBV7-2	TRBJ2-1	NA	CASSLAAGGSYNEQFF
TRBV5-5	TRBJ1-1	NA	CASSATTNTEAFF
TRBV19	TRBJ1-1	NA	CASSPDRAAEAFF
TRBV11-2	TRBJ1-4	NA	CASSTLDRGDEKLFF
TRBV11-3	TRBJ2-3	NA	CASSYHSGTATQYF
TRBV6-5	TRBJ2-5	NA	CASSYGRETQYF
TRBV9	TRBJ2-5	NA	CASSVIAGDETQYF
TRBV5-6	TRBJ2-2	NA	CASSSQDTQNTGELFF
TRBV11-2	TRBJ2-4	NA	CASSLVRDKNIQYF
TRBV5-1	TRBJ2-3	NA	CASSSTPGADTQYF
TRBV18	TRBJ2-1	NA	CASSPPSGVRANEQFF
TRBV28	TRBJ2-7	NA	CASSPGFGTGLVYEQYF
TRBV6-1	TRBJ1-2	NA	CASSVDRGYGYTF
TRBV19	TRBJ1-5	few	CASSTLGTGGFNQPQHF
TRBV5-4	TRBJ2-5	NA	CASSKGQGQETQYF
TRBV5-5	TRBJ1-1	NA	CASSLEASFSEAFF
TRBV27	TRBJ1-2	NA	CASSLWGDRGKGYTF
TRBV30	TRBJ1-2	NA	CAWSVRMRLSNYGYTF
TRBV30	TRBJ1-2	NA	CAWTEGEGYTF
TRBV2	TRBJ1-6	NA	CASSGDSPLHF
TRBV10-3	TRBJ2-5	once	CAISESTLITGEQETQYF
TRBV7-2	TRBJ2-3	NA	CASSRTGASTDTQYF
TRBV5-4	TRBJ2-1	NA	CASGSSDSPRREQFF
TRBV5-6	TRBJ2-1	NA	CASSLAGREGRNEQFF
TRBV28	TRBJ2-3	NA	CASSFVGGSKDTQYF
TRBV6-6	TRBJ1-2	few	CASANKDSHYGYTF
TRBV10-3	TRBJ1-2	NA	CAINGGSGYGYTF
TRBV27	TRBJ2-7	NA	CASSSHPSRLDEQYF
TRBV19	TRBJ1-1	few	CASSPPVMNTEAFF